This T cell receptor (beta chain) was obtained from a study of cytomegalovirus exposure and HLA in healthy donors. Study-wide results and limits: Reported results showed that the classifier diagnosed cytomegalovirus status with high specificity and sensitivity.

As regards this clone: Its antigen is not known.

Germline V lookup: CDR1 SGHRS, CDR2 YFSETQ. The trim removed 3 bases at V and 6 bases at J, leaving 2 bases unmatched. The length of the CDR3 is 14 residues. The PCR contained 60 Vbeta and 13 Jbeta primers. Libraries were prepared by immunoSEQ multiplex PCR; TCRdb keeps only in-frame clonotypes and omits some of them. The table includes roughly 100,000 clones, over 65% detected once. The sequenced material came from PBMCs. This sequence was found in a man in his forties or fifties in good health and CMV-seropositive. The chain couples TRBV5-1 to TRBJ1-5; 11 bases are a match to TRBD1. CDR3 in DNA: TGCGCCAGCAGCTGGGGACAGGGGGGTCAGCCCCAGCATTTT. Translation gives CASSWGQGGQPQHF.